This TCR beta chain comes out of a study of OX40 agonist ivuxolimab in advanced cancers. Points on this clone: Its antigen is unidentified. This specimen includes other DNA sequences encoding the same CDR3.

Points from the study as a whole: Certain nonresponding patients likewise had low normalized T-cell clonal expansion.

V shed 3 bases, J shed 4 bases, and the junction held 5 bases outside the gene matches. Germline-derived CDR1 and CDR2 are MGHDK and SYGVNS. This CDR3 has 14 amino acids. Repertoires were generated with immunoSEQ multiplex PCR, while TCRdb's copy carries only in-frame clones and drops some. Of roughly 34,000 clones in the sample, 70% to 85% are singletons; the top ten hold approximately 9.9%. The receptor comes from an adult with an advanced solid tumor such as melanoma, head and neck, liver or kidney cancer. The chain links TRBV25-1 to TRBJ1-2; 7 positions agree with TRBD1. The sample here was CD4+ or CD8+ T cells sorted from blood, taken in a trial of the OX40 agonist ivuxolimab. The CDR3 nucleotides read TGTGCCAGCAGTGAGTCCGGGACAGCCTATGGCTACACCTTC. Residues: CASSESGTAYGYTF.